This entry concerns a single T cell receptor beta chain. Its antigen is unidentified. The study sequenced cultured CD4+ T cell DNA using the Oncomine TCR Beta short-read assay. TCRdb re-analysed the PCR reads in MiXCR, keeping a single row per CDR3 protein. The table shows fewer than 20,000 distinct CDR3 sequences, with around 60% occurring only once. CDR1 is MNHNS and CDR2 is SASEGT in the germline V gene. The trim removed 5 bases at V and 6 bases at J, leaving 6 bases unmatched. The CDR3 has 14 amino acids. This specimen comes from a study of vaccination and CD4 T cells after COVID-19. In the study overall: SARS-CoV-2 had been detected by nasal swab PCR in convalescent patients; about ten were mild, one severe. Two mRNA vaccine doses were given, either BNT162b2 or mRNA-1273. Cells received overlapping spike peptides from SARS-CoV-2, HCoV-NL63, HCoV-OC43 and HCoV-229E as stimulation.

The treatment was: roughly 11-day PBMC culture with coronavirus spike peptide pools or control peptides (ViraFEST assay). Study-wide results and limits: No early post-infection timepoints were studied, and convalescent patients studied were relatively few.

V gene TRBV6-1 combines with J gene TRBJ1-4; 7 nucleotides line up with TRBD1. The receptor was derived from a human donor who had recovered from COVID-19. Sample: CD4+ T cells from blood, cultured in vitro. The CDR3: CASSPGTAYEKLFF. CDR3 sequence (DNA): TGTGCCAGCAGTCCTGGGACAGCTTATGAAAAACTGTTTTTT.